These 4 T cell receptor beta chains were all obtained from the same sample, sequenced in a study of cytomegalovirus exposure and HLA in healthy donors. With 60 Vbeta and 13 Jbeta primers, the PCR was carried out. Clones were sequenced by immunoSEQ multiplex PCR, and TCRdb holds only the in-frame ones, with some missing. This repertoire shows 72,000 or so clones, 75% to 85% found once; its top ten account for 7.5% to 9%. Sequenced input: PBMCs. The receptors shown here come from a man younger than 35 in good health and CMV-seropositive.

The gene calls are TRBV7-6 and TRBJ1-4, with D unresolved. Trimming took 3 bases from V and 4 from J, leaving 6 bases between them. There are 13 residues in the CDR3. Germline V CDR1 and CDR2: SGHVS, FNYEAQ. CDR3 in amino acids: CASSLSLNEKLFF. The CDR3 bases are TGTGCCAGCAGCTTGTCCCTTAATGAAAAACTGTTTTTT.

The chain joins TRBV25-1 to TRBJ2-7; 8 nucleotides align to TRBD1. Germline values: CDR1 MGHDK, CDR2 SYGVNS. Losses at the gene ends were 5 bases for V and 4 bases for J; bases not matched to a gene: 10. The CDR3 has 15 residues. The CDR3 loop reads CASSPRTGINYEQYF. The CDR3 DNA follows: TGTGCCAGCAGTCCTCGGACAGGGATTAATTACGAGCAGTACTTC.

The V call is TRBV25-1, the J call TRBJ2-7, with D possibly TRBD1 on 5 matching bases. From germline, CDR1 is MGHDK and CDR2 SYGVNS. V lost 6 bases, J lost 4 bases, and 13 bases lay in between. The CDR3 has 13 residues. CDR3 bases: TGTGCCAGCAGCCCCCAAGGGGTTTACGAGCAGTACTTC. This codes for CASSPQGVYEQYF.

V gene TRBV27 combines with J gene TRBJ1-2, with 8 bases lining up with TRBD1. V dropped 4 bases and J dropped 3; count of bases not matched to a gene: 1. Germline V gives CDR1 MNHEY, CDR2 SMNVEV (reference sequence). The CDR3 spans 13 residues. CDR3 DNA: TGTGCCAGCAGTTCAGGGGGCGACTATGGCTACACCTTC. Amino acids: CASSSGGDYGYTF.